The clone carrying this T cell receptor beta chain was counted once. The data were taken from a study of blood T cell repertoires in COVID-19. For the study at large: Some COVID-19 samples were acute and others convalescent; all came from the United States, Italy and Spain. T cells, B-cell-depleted T cells, or PBMCs supplied cDNA or gDNA.

The study assigned cohorts using participant-reported clinical history. V was pared by 6 bases and J by 0 bases, with 4 bases of the junction left unmatched. Germline V lookup: CDR1 MNHEY, CDR2 SVGAGI. The CDR3 contains 14 residues. Sequencing used immunoSEQ multiplex PCR; TCRdb keeps in-frame clones, though not all of them. The sample gives about 210,000 clones, 87% of which show up once; 10% to 13% is in the top ten. The V call is TRBV6-5, the J call TRBJ1-1, with 7 bases fitting TRBD1. The clonotype originates from a man between 18 and 29 years old with acute COVID-19. The sample comprised PBMCs or T cells enriched from blood (not recorded which). Here the CDR3 reads CASRPGQLNTEAFF. The CDR3 DNA follows: TGTGCCAGCAGGCCGGGACAGCTGAACACTGAAGCTTTCTTT.